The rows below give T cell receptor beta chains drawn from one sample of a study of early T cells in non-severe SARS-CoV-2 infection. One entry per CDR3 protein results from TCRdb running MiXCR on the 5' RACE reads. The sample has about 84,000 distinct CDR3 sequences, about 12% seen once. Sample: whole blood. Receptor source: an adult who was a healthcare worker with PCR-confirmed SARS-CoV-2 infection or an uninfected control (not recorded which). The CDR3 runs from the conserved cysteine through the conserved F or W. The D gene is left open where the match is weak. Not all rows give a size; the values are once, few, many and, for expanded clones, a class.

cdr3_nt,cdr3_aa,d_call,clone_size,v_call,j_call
TGTGCCAGCTCAGGTCTTACGAGCTCCTACAATGAGCAGTTCTTC,CASSGLTSSYNEQFF,.,few,TRBV18,TRBJ2-1
TGTGCCAGCAGCGTAGCCGGGACTGGAGCCTACGAGCAGTACTTC,CASSVAGTGAYEQYF,.,few,TRBV9,TRBJ2-7
TGTGCCAGCAGCCCGGGGGTTACCCCTTACAATGAGCAGTTCTTC,CASSPGVTPYNEQFF,.,many,TRBV14,TRBJ2-1
TGCGCCAGCAGCTTCCCTAGCGGGAGCTTGAATGAGCAGTTCTTC,CASSFPSGSLNEQFF,TRBD2,few,TRBV5-1,TRBJ2-1
TGCAGCGTCCAAACAGGGGGCGGCACTGAAGCTTTCTTT,CSVQTGGGTEAFF,TRBD1,few,TRBV29-1,TRBJ1-1
TGTGCCTGGAGTGCCTCCGAGGCTAGCGGGAGAGCCGAGCAGTACTTC,CAWSASEASGRAEQYF,TRBD2,many,TRBV30,TRBJ2-7
TGTGCCAGCAGCCTACAAGGATCCAATGAAAAACTGTTTTTT,CASSLQGSNEKLFF,.,many,TRBV5-8,TRBJ1-4
TGTGCCAGCAGTGAAGGGTGGCACTCCGTGCGGCAGCCCCAGCATTTT,CASSEGWHSVRQPQHF,.,.,TRBV6-1,TRBJ1-5
TGTGCCAGCAGCTTAGAACTGAGAAGGCCGAGCGTCTCCGAGCAGTTCTTC,CASSLELRRPSVSEQFF,.,many,TRBV7-6,TRBJ2-1
TGTGCCACCAGCAGGGATAGAACTAACTATGGCTACACCTTC,CATSRDRTNYGYTF,.,.,TRBV15,TRBJ1-2
TGCAGCGTTGAAGGGGAAGGTCCCGAGCAGTACTTC,CSVEGEGPEQYF,.,many,TRBV29-1,TRBJ2-7
TGCAGCGTTGACAGGGCCGGGGAGCTGTTTTTT,CSVDRAGELFF,.,many,TRBV29-1,TRBJ2-2
TGTGCCAGCAAGTGGGATCTCCGGAGCTCCTACAATGAGCAGTTCTTC,CASKWDLRSSYNEQFF,.,many,TRBV27,TRBJ2-1
TGCAGTGCTAGACCGGACAGGGGGAATAATTCACCCCTCCACTTT,CSARPDRGNNSPLHF,TRBD1,.,TRBV20-1,TRBJ1-6
TGCAGCGTTGAGGAGCGGGGGAACACCGGGGAGCTGTTTTTT,CSVEERGNTGELFF,TRBD2,.,TRBV29-1,TRBJ2-2
TGTGCCAGCAGCCCAAGGGGAGGGACTAGCGGGTCGATTGAGCAGTTCTTC,CASSPRGGTSGSIEQFF,TRBD2,.,TRBV9,TRBJ2-1
TGCAGTGCGCGGAGCGGGAGGGGCAACACCGGGGAGCTGTTTTTT,CSARSGRGNTGELFF,TRBD2,few,TRBV20-1,TRBJ2-2
TGTGCCACCGGGACAGGGAGGGATACGCAGTATTTT,CATGTGRDTQYF,TRBD1,.,TRBV5-4,TRBJ2-3
TGCGCCAGCAGCTTGGACGGGACAGGGGGCGTTAAGACTGAAGCTTTCTTT,CASSLDGTGGVKTEAFF,TRBD1,many,TRBV5-1,TRBJ1-1
TGTGCCAGCAAGGTGGACAGGGAAAACACTGAAGCTTTCTTT,CASKVDRENTEAFF,TRBD1,.,TRBV27,TRBJ1-1
TGCAGCGTTGTCGGGGTCGACGAGCAGTACTTC,CSVVGVDEQYF,.,many,TRBV29-1,TRBJ2-7
TGTGCCAGTACCTCGAGCGCGGGTGGATACTATGGCTACACCTTC,CASTSSAGGYYGYTF,.,many,TRBV19,TRBJ1-2
TGTGCCAGCAAAAAAGGGGGGCCTAACTATGGCTACACCTTC,CASKKGGPNYGYTF,.,.,TRBV9,TRBJ1-2
TGCAGCGCCGCTACCGGGACCGGGGAGCTGTTTTTT,CSAATGTGELFF,.,.,TRBV29-1,TRBJ2-2
TGTGCCAGCAGCTCGGCCCAGACCTACAATGAGCAGTTCTTC,CASSSAQTYNEQFF,.,few,TRBV5-5,TRBJ2-1
TGTGCCAGCAACTCCCACCGGGAGCCCTCTGGCTACACCTTC,CASNSHREPSGYTF,.,few,TRBV11-2,TRBJ1-2
TGCAGCGTTGGGGCGACAGAGGTCCACTACGAGCAGTACTTC,CSVGATEVHYEQYF,.,.,TRBV29-1,TRBJ2-7
TGCGCCAGCAGCGTGGCCCCGGGACAGTCTGTGGCTGAAGCTTTCTTT,CASSVAPGQSVAEAFF,TRBD1,many,TRBV5-1,TRBJ1-1
TGCAGCGTTGTAAAGGGGAAAAACATTCAGTACTTC,CSVVKGKNIQYF,.,.,TRBV29-1,TRBJ2-4
TGTGCCAGCAGTTACTCGAAAGGGAGCTATGGCTACACCTTC,CASSYSKGSYGYTF,.,.,TRBV6-6,TRBJ1-2
TGTGCCAGCAGCCGATGGCCGGGACAACGCCACGAGCAGTACTTC,CASSRWPGQRHEQYF,.,medium-sized,TRBV3-1,TRBJ2-7
TGTGCCAGTAGTACAATGACAGTTTACAATGAGCAGTTCTTC,CASSTMTVYNEQFF,.,many,TRBV19,TRBJ2-1
TGTGCTAGTGGCCTTCGGAACGAGCAGTTCTTC,CASGLRNEQFF,.,.,TRBV12-5,TRBJ2-1
TGTGCCAGCAGCTTAAGACAGGGGGACACCGGGGAGCTGTTTTTT,CASSLRQGDTGELFF,TRBD1,many,TRBV11-2,TRBJ2-2
TGTGCCAGTAGTAAAGGTGTGGGGACAGATACGCAGTATTTT,CASSKGVGTDTQYF,.,many,TRBV19,TRBJ2-3
TGTGCCAGCAGCCTGGGACGCCCCTCCTACAATGAGCAGTTCTTC,CASSLGRPSYNEQFF,.,.,TRBV11-2,TRBJ2-1
TGTGCCAGCAGCTTAGGGAGGAGTAATGAGCAGTTCTTC,CASSLGRSNEQFF,.,many,TRBV7-6,TRBJ2-1
TGTGCCAGCAGCGTAGGGGGCGGGGAGGAGACCCAGTACTTC,CASSVGGGEETQYF,.,few,TRBV9,TRBJ2-5
TGCAGTGCTAGAGCAGTACCCGCAACTAATGAAAAACTGTTTTTT,CSARAVPATNEKLFF,.,.,TRBV20-1,TRBJ1-4
TGTGCCAGCAGTGAAGAGATGGGACAGCCCCAGCATTTT,CASSEEMGQPQHF,.,.,TRBV2,TRBJ1-5